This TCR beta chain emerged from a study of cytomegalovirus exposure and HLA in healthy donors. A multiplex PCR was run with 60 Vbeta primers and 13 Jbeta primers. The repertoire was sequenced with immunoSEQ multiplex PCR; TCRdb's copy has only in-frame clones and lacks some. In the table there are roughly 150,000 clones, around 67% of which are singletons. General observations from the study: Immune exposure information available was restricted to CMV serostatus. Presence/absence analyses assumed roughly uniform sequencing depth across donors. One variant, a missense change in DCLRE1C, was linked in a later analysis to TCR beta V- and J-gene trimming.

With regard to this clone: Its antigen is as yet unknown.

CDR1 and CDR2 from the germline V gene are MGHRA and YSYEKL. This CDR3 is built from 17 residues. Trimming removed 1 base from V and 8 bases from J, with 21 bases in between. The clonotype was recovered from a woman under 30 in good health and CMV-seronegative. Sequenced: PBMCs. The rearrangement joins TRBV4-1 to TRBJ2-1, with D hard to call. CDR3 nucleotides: TGCGCCAGCAGCCAAGGCGGCGAGGCGAGTCCGCTGGATGAGCAGTTCTTC. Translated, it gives CASSQGGEASPLDEQFF.